These T cell receptor beta chains were read from a single sample in a study of regulatory and conventional T cells in RAG deficiency. Sequencing was performed with immunoSEQ multiplex PCR; in TCRdb, only in-frame clones are kept and a portion is missing. The data show 20,000 to 25,000 clones, around 95% seen once. This sample was also put to use in a study of regulatory T cells.

The sample taken for sequencing was CD25- CD4+ T cells sorted from blood. The receptors shown here come from a human donor in good health. The CDR3 runs from the conserved cysteine through the conserved F or W. Fields, in order: V gene, D gene, clone size, J gene, CDR3 DNA, CDR3 protein. D genes are given only for firm matches. Only part of the rows carry a size: once, few, many, or a class if the clone is expanded.

V: TRBV28
D: TRBD2
size: once
J: TRBJ2-3
DNA: TGTGCCAGCAGTTTGCCTAGCGGGGGGGCAGGAACAGATACGCAGTATTTT
CDR3: CASSLPSGGAGTDTQYF

V: TRBV5-6
D: TRBD2
size: once
J: TRBJ2-1
DNA: TGTGCCAGCAGCTTGAATAAGCGGGGGAGGTTTGATGAGCAGTTCTTC
CDR3: CASSLNKRGRFDEQFF

V: TRBV5-6
D: TRBD1
size: NA
J: TRBJ2-1
DNA: TGTGCCAGCAGCCACAACAGGGGTCTCCTCTACAATGAGCAGTTCTTC
CDR3: CASSHNRGLLYNEQFF

V: TRBV18
D: NA
size: NA
J: TRBJ1-1
DNA: TGTGCCAGCAAGACAACAGGGATCACTGAAGCTTTCTTT
CDR3: CASKTTGITEAFF

V: TRBV7-2
D: NA
size: NA
J: TRBJ2-2
DNA: TGTGCCAGCAGCTTAGGGGCTGGTGGGGGAGGCGAGCTGTTTTTT
CDR3: CASSLGAGGGGELFF

V: TRBV4-3
D: TRBD1
size: few
J: TRBJ1-4
DNA: TGCGCCAGCAGCCAAGACAGGGGGTTTAATGAAAAACTGTTTTTT
CDR3: CASSQDRGFNEKLFF

V: TRBV9
D: TRBD1
size: NA
J: TRBJ2-5
DNA: TGTGCCAGCAGCCCCGGGGGAGGGACAGGGGGAGGAGAGACCCAGTACTTC
CDR3: CASSPGGGTGGGETQYF

V: TRBV10-3
D: NA
size: NA
J: TRBJ1-5
DNA: TGTGCCATCAGTGACAGGTTTAATCAGCCCCAGCATTTT
CDR3: CAISDRFNQPQHF

V: TRBV6-5
D: TRBD2
size: NA
J: TRBJ2-1
DNA: TGTGCCAGCAGTTACTCTGTCGCGGGGGGTCACAATGAGCAGTTCTTC
CDR3: CASSYSVAGGHNEQFF

V: TRBV6-5
D: NA
size: NA
J: TRBJ2-2
DNA: TGTGCCAGCAGTTATGAGGGGGAGTTCCCCACCGGGGAGCTGTTTTTT
CDR3: CASSYEGEFPTGELFF

V: TRBV4-1
D: TRBD2
size: NA
J: TRBJ2-7
DNA: TGCGCCAGCAGTCGTATAGCGGGGCAGTCCTACGAGCAGTACTTC
CDR3: CASSRIAGQSYEQYF

V: TRBV6-6
D: NA
size: NA
J: TRBJ1-1
DNA: TGTGCCAGCAGTTTAGTAGAGAATGCTGAAGCTTTCTTT
CDR3: CASSLVENAEAFF

V: TRBV19
D: TRBD1
size: NA
J: TRBJ1-5
DNA: TGTGCCAGTAGTACCCCGGACAGGGGATGGGCTGGCAATCAGCCCCAGCATTTT
CDR3: CASSTPDRGWAGNQPQHF

V: TRBV7-2
D: TRBD2
size: NA
J: TRBJ2-1
DNA: TGTGCCAGCAGCTTAGCCCCCGGACTAGCGGGAGAGCAGTTCTTC
CDR3: CASSLAPGLAGEQFF

V: TRBV15
D: TRBD1
size: NA
J: TRBJ1-5
DNA: TGTGCCACCAGCATAGGACAGGGGAAGGCGGGCAATCAGCCCCAGCATTTT
CDR3: CATSIGQGKAGNQPQHF

V: TRBV18
D: NA
size: NA
J: TRBJ1-4
DNA: TGTGCCAGCTCACCACCTGACACGGCGCTTAATGAAAAACTGTTTTTT
CDR3: CASSPPDTALNEKLFF

V: TRBV11-3
D: TRBD2
size: once
J: TRBJ2-1
DNA: TGTGCCAGCAGCTTAGATCGGGGGGGAGCAAACAATGAGCAGTTCTTC
CDR3: CASSLDRGGANNEQFF

V: TRBV6-1
D: TRBD1
size: NA
J: TRBJ2-1
DNA: TGTGCCAGCAGTGCACCTGACAGGGGGGGGCAGTTCTTC
CDR3: CASSAPDRGGQFF

V: TRBV5-1
D: NA
size: NA
J: TRBJ2-3
DNA: TGCGCCAGCAGCTCTGGACAGTACGTGTCAGATACGCAGTATTTT
CDR3: CASSSGQYVSDTQYF

V: TRBV30
D: NA
size: NA
J: TRBJ2-7
DNA: TGTGCCTGGAGTGTACTAGGCTACGAGCAGTACTTC
CDR3: CAWSVLGYEQYF

V: TRBV30
D: NA
size: once
J: TRBJ1-2
DNA: TGTGCCTGGAGCCTGGGAGACGGGTATGGCTACACCTTC
CDR3: CAWSLGDGYGYTF

V: TRBV5-1
D: NA
size: once
J: TRBJ1-1
DNA: TGCGCCAGCAGCTTGGTCGAGGGGGTTGGGACTGAAGCTTTCTTT
CDR3: CASSLVEGVGTEAFF

V: TRBV21-1
D: NA
size: once
J: TRBJ1-2
DNA: TGTGCCAACAACGTTTCTCAGGGACAGGGAATCTATGGCTACACCTTC
CDR3: CANNVSQGQGIYGYTF

V: TRBV6-5
D: NA
size: NA
J: TRBJ2-2
DNA: TGTGCCAGCAGCGACAACTGGGCCGGGGAGCTGTTTTTT
CDR3: CASSDNWAGELFF

V: TRBV5-4
D: NA
size: NA
J: TRBJ2-1
DNA: TGTGCCAGCAGCGGGGGGTCCTACAATGAGCAGTTCTTC
CDR3: CASSGGSYNEQFF

V: TRBV4-1
D: TRBD2
size: NA
J: TRBJ2-3
DNA: TGCGCCAGCAGCTCGACCGTAGCGGGGCCAACAGATACGCAGTATTTT
CDR3: CASSSTVAGPTDTQYF

V: TRBV6-5
D: NA
size: NA
J: TRBJ1-1
DNA: TGTGCCAGCAGTTACTCGAAGGCGAGGGCGTGGACTGAAGCTTTCTTT
CDR3: CASSYSKARAWTEAFF

V: TRBV9
D: TRBD1
size: NA
J: TRBJ1-3
DNA: TGTGCCAGCAGCGTAGGGGACAGTACTGGAAACACCATATATTTT
CDR3: CASSVGDSTGNTIYF

V: TRBV2
D: TRBD2
size: NA
J: TRBJ2-5
DNA: TGTGCCAGCAGTGCCACTAGCGGGGGGCCCCAAGAGACCCAGTACTTC
CDR3: CASSATSGGPQETQYF

V: TRBV6-6
D: NA
size: NA
J: TRBJ2-5
DNA: TGTGCCAGCAGTTATGGGACTCAAAAGGGAGAGACCCAGTACTTC
CDR3: CASSYGTQKGETQYF

V: TRBV5-1
D: TRBD2
size: NA
J: TRBJ2-5
DNA: TGCGCCAGCAGCTTGGCCCGGGGGGGGAACCAAGAGACCCAGTACTTC
CDR3: CASSLARGGNQETQYF

V: TRBV5-4
D: TRBD1
size: NA
J: TRBJ1-2
DNA: TGTGCCAGCAGCTCGCAGGGGGCCGGAGCTAACTATGGCTACACCTTC
CDR3: CASSSQGAGANYGYTF

V: TRBV5-4
D: TRBD2
size: NA
J: TRBJ2-7
DNA: TGTGCCAGCAGCTACTCTAGCGGGGGGGCGGGGGAGCAGTACTTC
CDR3: CASSYSSGGAGEQYF

V: TRBV6-5
D: NA
size: NA
J: TRBJ1-5
DNA: TGTGCCAGCAGTTACGGTGGGGAGGGGCAGCCCCGGCATTTT
CDR3: CASSYGGEGQPRHF

V: TRBV13
D: NA
size: NA
J: TRBJ1-2
DNA: TGTGCCAGCAGCTTACAGGGTTGGGGAGGTAGCTATGGCTACACCTTC
CDR3: CASSLQGWGGSYGYTF

V: TRBV10-1
D: TRBD1
size: NA
J: TRBJ1-2
DNA: TGCGCCAGCAGTGGGACAGGGGGCTCGATTGGCTACACCTTC
CDR3: CASSGTGGSIGYTF

V: TRBV6-1
D: NA
size: NA
J: TRBJ2-2
DNA: TGTGCCAGCAGTGACGGTGTGGGGCCCGGGGAGCTGTTTTTT
CDR3: CASSDGVGPGELFF

V: TRBV5-1
D: TRBD1
size: NA
J: TRBJ2-3
DNA: TGCGCCAGCAGCCTCTCGACAGGGGGCACAGATACGCAGTATTTT
CDR3: CASSLSTGGTDTQYF

V: TRBV5-4
D: NA
size: NA
J: TRBJ1-2
DNA: TGTGCCAGCAGCTTGCTGGGGCCGGAGAACTATGGCTACACCTTC
CDR3: CASSLLGPENYGYTF

V: TRBV19
D: TRBD1
size: NA
J: TRBJ2-7
DNA: TGTGCCAGTAGTCGGACAGGGAACTACGAGCAGTACTTC
CDR3: CASSRTGNYEQYF

V: TRBV5-1
D: TRBD1
size: NA
J: TRBJ1-1
DNA: TGCGCCAGCAGCCGAGGACAGGGCCCCTTGAACACTGAAGCTTTCTTT
CDR3: CASSRGQGPLNTEAFF

V: TRBV11-1
D: TRBD1
size: NA
J: TRBJ2-7
DNA: TGTGCCAGCAGCGCCACTACAGGGGGTTTAGGCGACGAGCAGTACTTC
CDR3: CASSATTGGLGDEQYF

V: TRBV11-2
D: TRBD2
size: NA
J: TRBJ2-3
DNA: TGTGCCAGCAGAACCTTCGGACTAGCGGCCCGGGATACGCAGTATTTT
CDR3: CASRTFGLAARDTQYF

V: TRBV29-1
D: NA
size: NA
J: TRBJ1-1
DNA: TGCAGCGTCGCCCAGAGGATAAACACTGAAGCTTTCTTT
CDR3: CSVAQRINTEAFF

V: TRBV4-3
D: NA
size: NA
J: TRBJ2-3
DNA: TGCGCCAGCAGCCAGCTTACAGGTTCCACAGATACGCAGTATTTT
CDR3: CASSQLTGSTDTQYF

V: TRBV27
D: TRBD2
size: NA
J: TRBJ2-6
DNA: TGTGCCAGCAGTTCCCTCCGGGAGGGGTCCGTCCTGACTTTC
CDR3: CASSSLREGSVLTF

V: TRBV27
D: TRBD1
size: once
J: TRBJ1-2
DNA: TGTGCCAGCAGCCGTTCCGGGACAGCTAACTATGGCTACACCTTC
CDR3: CASSRSGTANYGYTF

V: TRBV11-2
D: TRBD2
size: NA
J: TRBJ2-4
DNA: TGTGCCAGCAGCTTGGGACTAGCGGGGGGGACAATTCAGTACTTC
CDR3: CASSLGLAGGTIQYF

V: TRBV7-2
D: TRBD2
size: NA
J: TRBJ2-5
DNA: TGTGCCAGCAGCTCCCTACCATGGCGGGAGGCTGTTCCCCCTCGATACTTC
CDR3: CASSSLPWREAVPPRYF

V: TRBV7-2
D: NA
size: NA
J: TRBJ2-1
DNA: TGTGCCAGCAGCTTAGCGGGGGGTACCGGCGAGCAGTTCTTC
CDR3: CASSLAGGTGEQFF

V: TRBV30
D: TRBD2
size: NA
J: TRBJ2-7
DNA: TGTGCCTGGGCCGCGGGGGGCGATTACTACGAGCAGTACTTC
CDR3: CAWAAGGDYYEQYF

V: TRBV11-2
D: NA
size: NA
J: TRBJ2-3
DNA: TGTGCCAGCAGCCCTAGTAGCGCGGATACGCAGTATTTT
CDR3: CASSPSSADTQYF

V: TRBV30
D: NA
size: NA
J: TRBJ2-2
DNA: TGTGCCTGGAGTGTACCGGAGGGCTACTCCACCGGGGAGCTGTTTTTT
CDR3: CAWSVPEGYSTGELFF

V: TRBV6-6
D: TRBD1
size: NA
J: TRBJ2-1
DNA: TGTGCCAGCAGTGACGGACAGGGCCGGGCAAATGAGCAGTTCTTC
CDR3: CASSDGQGRANEQFF

V: TRBV25-1
D: TRBD1
size: NA
J: TRBJ1-5
DNA: TGTGCCAGCAGTGATTCGAGGGGACAGGGGGCTCGACAGCCCCAGCATTTT
CDR3: CASSDSRGQGARQPQHF

V: TRBV30
D: TRBD1
size: NA
J: TRBJ1-2
DNA: TGTGCCTGGATTATCTCCACAGGGGTCTTTCTTGGCTACACCTTC
CDR3: CAWIISTGVFLGYTF

V: TRBV5-5
D: TRBD1
size: NA
J: TRBJ1-1
DNA: TGTGCCAGCAGCTTGGCCTCCGGGACAGGGTACACTGAAGCTTTCTTT
CDR3: CASSLASGTGYTEAFF

V: TRBV9
D: NA
size: once
J: TRBJ2-3
DNA: TGTGCCAGCAGCGTACAGGGGTCCACAGATACGCAGTATTTT
CDR3: CASSVQGSTDTQYF

V: TRBV4-1
D: TRBD1
size: NA
J: TRBJ1-2
DNA: TGCGCCAGCAGCCAAGACGACAGGGGGCTTCTAAACTATGGCTACACCTTC
CDR3: CASSQDDRGLLNYGYTF

V: TRBV19
D: TRBD2
size: NA
J: TRBJ2-1
DNA: TGTGCCAGTCGACTAGCGGGCTACAATGAGCAGTTCTTC
CDR3: CASRLAGYNEQFF